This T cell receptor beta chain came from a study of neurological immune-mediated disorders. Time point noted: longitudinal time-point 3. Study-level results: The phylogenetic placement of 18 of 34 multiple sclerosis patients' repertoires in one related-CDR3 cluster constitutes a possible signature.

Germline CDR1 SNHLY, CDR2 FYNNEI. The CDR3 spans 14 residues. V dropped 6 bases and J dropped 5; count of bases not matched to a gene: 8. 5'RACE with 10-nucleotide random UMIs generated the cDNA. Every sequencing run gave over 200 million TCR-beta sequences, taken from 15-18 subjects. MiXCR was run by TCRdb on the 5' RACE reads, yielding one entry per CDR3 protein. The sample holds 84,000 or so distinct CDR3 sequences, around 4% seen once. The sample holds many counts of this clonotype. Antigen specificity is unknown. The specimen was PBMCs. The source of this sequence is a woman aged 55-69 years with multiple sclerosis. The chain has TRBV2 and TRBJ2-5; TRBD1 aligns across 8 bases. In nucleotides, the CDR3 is TGTGCCAGCAGCGCGGGACAGGTTAGGGAGACCCAGTACTTC. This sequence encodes CASSAGQVRETQYF.